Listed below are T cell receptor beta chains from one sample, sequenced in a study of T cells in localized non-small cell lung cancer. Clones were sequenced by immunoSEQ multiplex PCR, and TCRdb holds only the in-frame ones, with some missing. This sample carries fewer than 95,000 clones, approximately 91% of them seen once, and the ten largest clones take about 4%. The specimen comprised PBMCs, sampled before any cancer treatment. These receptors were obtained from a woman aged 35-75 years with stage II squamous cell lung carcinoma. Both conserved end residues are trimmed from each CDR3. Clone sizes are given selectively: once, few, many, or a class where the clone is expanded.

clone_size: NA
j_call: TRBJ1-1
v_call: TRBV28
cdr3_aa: ASSPRWDLAF

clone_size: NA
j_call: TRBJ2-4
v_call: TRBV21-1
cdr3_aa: ASSKDGTAISAKNIQY

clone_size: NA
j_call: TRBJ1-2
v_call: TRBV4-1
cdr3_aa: ASTGYYGYT

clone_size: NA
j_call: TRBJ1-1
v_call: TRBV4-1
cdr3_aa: ASTFPDRNTEAF

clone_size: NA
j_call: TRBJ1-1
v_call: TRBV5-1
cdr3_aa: ASSKTGPMNTEAF

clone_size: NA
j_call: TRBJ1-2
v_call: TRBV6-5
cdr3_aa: ASRAGYGYT

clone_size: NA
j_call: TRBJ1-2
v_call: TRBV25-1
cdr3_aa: ASWPKTGTGYT

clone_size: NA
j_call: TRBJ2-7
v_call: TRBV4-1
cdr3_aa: ASSQLQGGPYEQY

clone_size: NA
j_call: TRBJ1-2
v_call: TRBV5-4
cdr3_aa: ASSSRQDPSHYGYT

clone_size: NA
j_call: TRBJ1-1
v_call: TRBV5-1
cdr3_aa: ASSNSGGPEAF

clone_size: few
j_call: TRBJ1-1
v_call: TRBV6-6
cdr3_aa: ASSGPGTEAF

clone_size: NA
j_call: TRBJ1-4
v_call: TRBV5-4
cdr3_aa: ASSSDPGTNEKLF

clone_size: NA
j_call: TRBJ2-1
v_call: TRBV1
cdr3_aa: TSSRLAGDNEQF

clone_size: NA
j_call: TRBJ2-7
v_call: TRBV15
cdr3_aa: ATSSLWAEQY

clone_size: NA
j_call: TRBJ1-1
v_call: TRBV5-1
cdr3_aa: ASSQLGTEAF

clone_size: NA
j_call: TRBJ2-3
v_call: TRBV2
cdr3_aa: ASRGGVDTQY

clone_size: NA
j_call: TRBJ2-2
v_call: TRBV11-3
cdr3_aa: ASSQASAGELF

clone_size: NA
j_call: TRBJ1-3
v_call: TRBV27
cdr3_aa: ASRNRGAGNTIY

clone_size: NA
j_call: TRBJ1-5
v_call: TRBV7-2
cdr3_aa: ASSLSLGSNQPQH

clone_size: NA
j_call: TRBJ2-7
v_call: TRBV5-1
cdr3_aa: ASSPNGAYEQY

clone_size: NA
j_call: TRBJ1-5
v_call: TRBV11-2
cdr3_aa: ASSERGNQPQH

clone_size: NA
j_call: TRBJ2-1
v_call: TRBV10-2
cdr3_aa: ASSPLAGYNEQF

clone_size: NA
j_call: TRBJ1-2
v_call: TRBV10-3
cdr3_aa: AIRIPGQSYGYT

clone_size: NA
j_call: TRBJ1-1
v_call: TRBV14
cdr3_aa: ASSQSSRIGAF

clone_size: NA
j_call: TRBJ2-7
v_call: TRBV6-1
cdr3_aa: ASGQLVYEQY

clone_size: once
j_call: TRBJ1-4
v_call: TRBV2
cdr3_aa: ASSEGRGARGEKLF

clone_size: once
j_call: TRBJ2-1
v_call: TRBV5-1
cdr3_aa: ASSEQSLNEQF

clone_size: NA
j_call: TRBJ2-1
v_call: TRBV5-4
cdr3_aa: ASSSQGVSYNEQF

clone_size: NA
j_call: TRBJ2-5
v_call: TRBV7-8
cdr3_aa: ASSSLGLAGFVVFETQY

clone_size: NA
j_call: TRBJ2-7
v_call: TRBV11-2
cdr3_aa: ASSRLRGRTDREQY

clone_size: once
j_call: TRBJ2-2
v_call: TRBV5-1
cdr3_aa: ASSLDRVTGELF

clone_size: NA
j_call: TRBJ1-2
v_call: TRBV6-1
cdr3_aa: ASSALRLFGTGRPNYGYT

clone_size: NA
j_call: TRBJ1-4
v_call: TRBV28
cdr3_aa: ACTGGPSTNEKLF

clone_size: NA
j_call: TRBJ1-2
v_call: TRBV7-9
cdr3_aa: ASSSLTVYGYT

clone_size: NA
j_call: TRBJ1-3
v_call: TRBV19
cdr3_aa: ASTTTDRLSGNTIY

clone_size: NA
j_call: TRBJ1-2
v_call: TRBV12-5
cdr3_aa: ASGLAPTGKNYGYT

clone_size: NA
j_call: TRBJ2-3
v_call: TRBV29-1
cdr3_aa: SVGGGFRTDTQY

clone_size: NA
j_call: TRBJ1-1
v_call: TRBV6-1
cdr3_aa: ASSEYRRGPYTEAF